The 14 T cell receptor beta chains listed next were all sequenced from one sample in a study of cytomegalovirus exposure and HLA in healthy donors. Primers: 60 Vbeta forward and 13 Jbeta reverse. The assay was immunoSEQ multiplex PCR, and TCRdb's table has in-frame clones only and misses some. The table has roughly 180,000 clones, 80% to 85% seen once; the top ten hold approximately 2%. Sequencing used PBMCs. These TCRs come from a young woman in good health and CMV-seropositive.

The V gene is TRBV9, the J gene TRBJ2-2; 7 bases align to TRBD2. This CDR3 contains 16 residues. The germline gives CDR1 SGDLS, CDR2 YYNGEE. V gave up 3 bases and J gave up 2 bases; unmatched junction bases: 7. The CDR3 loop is CASSALGGTNTGELFF. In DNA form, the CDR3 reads TGTGCCAGCAGCGCCTTGGGGGGGACCAACACCGGGGAGCTGTTTTTT.

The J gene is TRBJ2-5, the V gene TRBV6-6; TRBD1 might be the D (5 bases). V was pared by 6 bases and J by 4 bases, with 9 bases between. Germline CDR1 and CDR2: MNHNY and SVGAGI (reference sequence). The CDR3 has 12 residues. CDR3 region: CASSGHVETQYF. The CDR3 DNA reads TGTGCCAGCAGCGGACATGTAGAGACCCAGTACTTC.

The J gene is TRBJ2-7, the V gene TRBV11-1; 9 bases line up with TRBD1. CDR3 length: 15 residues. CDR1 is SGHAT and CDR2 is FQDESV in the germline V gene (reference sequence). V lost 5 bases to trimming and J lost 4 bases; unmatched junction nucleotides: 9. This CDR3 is CASSPTTGGFYEQYF. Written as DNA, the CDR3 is TGTGCCAGCAGCCCAACGACAGGGGGGTTTTACGAGCAGTACTTC.

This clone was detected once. The CDR3 nucleotides read TGTGCCAGCAGCTTGGAAACGGGGAGAAACACTGAAGCTTTCTTT. It yields the protein CASSLETGRNTEAFF. The rearrangement uses TRBV5-6 and TRBJ1-1, with D uncertain. The CDR3 is 15 residues long. V lost 0 bases and J lost 2, with 11 bases in between. Germline V gives CDR1 SGHDT, CDR2 YYEEEE.

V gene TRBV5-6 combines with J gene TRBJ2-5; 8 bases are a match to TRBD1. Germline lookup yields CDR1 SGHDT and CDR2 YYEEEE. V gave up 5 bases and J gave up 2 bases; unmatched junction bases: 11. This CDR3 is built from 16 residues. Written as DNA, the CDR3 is TGTGCCAGCAGTGGGCCGGGACAGGACCTTCAAGAGACCCAGTACTTC. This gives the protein CASSGPGQDLQETQYF.

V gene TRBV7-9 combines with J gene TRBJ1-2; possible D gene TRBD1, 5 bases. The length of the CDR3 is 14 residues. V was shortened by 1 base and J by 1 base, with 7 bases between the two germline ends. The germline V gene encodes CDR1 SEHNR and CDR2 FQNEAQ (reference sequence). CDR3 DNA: TGTGCCAGCAGCTTAGATCAGGGTAACTATGGCTACACCTTC. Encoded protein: CASSLDQGNYGYTF.

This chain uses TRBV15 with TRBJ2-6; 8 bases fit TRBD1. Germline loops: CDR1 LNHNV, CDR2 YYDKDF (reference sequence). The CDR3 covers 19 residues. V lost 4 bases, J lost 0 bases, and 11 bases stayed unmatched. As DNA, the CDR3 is TGTGCCACCAGCAAGATCAGGGACAGGTGGATCTCTGGGGCCAACGTCCTGACTTTC. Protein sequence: CATSKIRDRWISGANVLTF.

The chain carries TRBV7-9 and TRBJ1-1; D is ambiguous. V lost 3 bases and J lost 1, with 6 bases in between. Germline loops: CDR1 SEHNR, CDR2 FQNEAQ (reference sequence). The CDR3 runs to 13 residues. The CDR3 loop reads CASSFFSNTEAFF. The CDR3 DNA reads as TGTGCCAGCAGCTTCTTTTCGAACACTGAAGCTTTCTTT.

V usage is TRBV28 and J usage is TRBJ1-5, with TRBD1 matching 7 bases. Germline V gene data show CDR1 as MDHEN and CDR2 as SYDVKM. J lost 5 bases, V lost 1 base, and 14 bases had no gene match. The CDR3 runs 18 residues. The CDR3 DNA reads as TGTGCCAGCAGTTTATCGGGGGCAGGGGGTTTCTGGGATCAGCCCCAGCATTTT. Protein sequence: CASSLSGAGGFWDQPQHF.

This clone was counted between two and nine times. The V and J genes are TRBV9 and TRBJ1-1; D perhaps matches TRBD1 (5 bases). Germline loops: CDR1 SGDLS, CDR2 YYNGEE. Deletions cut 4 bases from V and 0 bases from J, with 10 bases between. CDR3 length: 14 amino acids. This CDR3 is CASSRRGMNTEAFF. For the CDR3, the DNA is TGTGCCAGCAGCCGTCGGGGGATGAACACTGAAGCTTTCTTT.

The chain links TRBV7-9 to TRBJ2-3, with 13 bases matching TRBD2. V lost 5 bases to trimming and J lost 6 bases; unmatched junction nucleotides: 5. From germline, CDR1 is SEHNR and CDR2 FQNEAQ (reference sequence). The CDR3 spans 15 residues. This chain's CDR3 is CASSPGLAGYDTQYF. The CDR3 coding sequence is TGTGCCAGCAGCCCGGGACTAGCGGGGTACGATACGCAGTATTTT.

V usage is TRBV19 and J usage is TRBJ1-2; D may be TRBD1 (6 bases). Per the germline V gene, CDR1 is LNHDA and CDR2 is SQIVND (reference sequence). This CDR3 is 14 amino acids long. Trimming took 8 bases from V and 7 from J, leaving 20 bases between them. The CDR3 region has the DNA TGTGCCAGTTCGGACAGCCAGTTAGGGGGTGGCTACACCTTC. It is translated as CASSDSQLGGGYTF.

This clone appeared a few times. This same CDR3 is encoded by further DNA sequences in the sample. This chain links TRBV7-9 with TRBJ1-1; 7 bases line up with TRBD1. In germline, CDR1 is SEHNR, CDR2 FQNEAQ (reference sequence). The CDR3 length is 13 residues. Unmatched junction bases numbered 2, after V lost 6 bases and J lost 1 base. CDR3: CASSRQGNTEAFF. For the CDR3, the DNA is TGTGCCAGCAGTCGACAGGGGAACACTGAAGCTTTCTTT.

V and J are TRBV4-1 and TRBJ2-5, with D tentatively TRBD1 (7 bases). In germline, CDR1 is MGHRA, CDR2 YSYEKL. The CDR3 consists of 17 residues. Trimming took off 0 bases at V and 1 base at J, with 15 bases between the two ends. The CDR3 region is CASSQERDPGGQETQYF. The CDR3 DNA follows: TGCGCCAGCAGCCAAGAGCGGGACCCAGGGGGCCAAGAGACCCAGTACTTC.